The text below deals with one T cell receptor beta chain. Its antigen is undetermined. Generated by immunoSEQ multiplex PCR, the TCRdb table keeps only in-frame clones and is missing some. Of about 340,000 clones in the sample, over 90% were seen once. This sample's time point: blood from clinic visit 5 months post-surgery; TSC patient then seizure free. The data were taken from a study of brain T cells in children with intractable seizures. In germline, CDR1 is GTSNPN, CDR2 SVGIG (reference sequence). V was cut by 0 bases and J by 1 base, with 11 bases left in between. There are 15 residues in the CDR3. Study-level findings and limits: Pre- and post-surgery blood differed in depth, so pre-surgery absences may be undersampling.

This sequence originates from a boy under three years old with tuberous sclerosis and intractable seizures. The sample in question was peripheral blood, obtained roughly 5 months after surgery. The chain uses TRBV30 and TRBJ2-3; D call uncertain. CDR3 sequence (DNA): TGTGCCTGGAGTGTATTCCGCAAAGGCACAGATACGCAGTATTTT. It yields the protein CAWSVFRKGTDTQYF.